A single sample is the source of the 5 T cell receptor beta chains below, sequenced in a study of blood T cell repertoires in COVID-19. Only in-frame clones appear in the TCRdb table, and some are missing; sequencing was by immunoSEQ multiplex PCR. The table has 380,000 or so clones, 75% to 90% seen once. The specimen was peripheral blood. The source of these receptors is an older woman with COVID-19, enrolled during active disease.

This chain links TRBV6-2 or TRBV6-3 with TRBJ2-3, with 9 nucleotides matching TRBD1. The CDR3 is made up of 15 amino acids. The V gene's germline CDR1 is MNHEY and CDR2 SVGEGT. Trimming at V came to 3 bases and at J to 5 bases, leaving 6 bases not matched to a gene. CDR3 amino acids: CASSYAGQGIDTQYF. Written as DNA, the CDR3 is TGTGCCAGCAGTTATGCGGGACAGGGAATAGATACGCAGTATTTT.

J is TRBJ1-4 and V is TRBV3-1 (or the pseudogene TRBV3-2); TRBD1 matches 12 bases. The CDR3 has 17 residues. Germline-derived CDR1 and CDR2 are LGHDT and YNNKEL (reference sequence). Unmatched junction bases numbered 7, after V lost 0 bases and J lost 8 bases. DNA for the CDR3: TGTGCCAGCAGCCAAGATTTTGGGACAGGGGGCCTAGAAAAACTGTTTTTT. Amino acid sequence: CASSQDFGTGGLEKLFF.

V is TRBV5-1 and J is TRBJ2-4, with D unresolved. V was cut by 0 bases and J by 9 bases, with 10 bases left in between. The CDR3 sequence is 13 residues long. Germline V gene data show CDR1 as SGHRS and CDR2 as YFSETQ. CDR3 DNA sequence: TGCGCCAGCAGCTTGGAGGATAGCATCATTCAGTACTTC. Translated, it gives CASSLEDSIIQYF.

The chain employs TRBV7-9 and TRBJ2-1; no definite D call. V lost 3 bases, J lost 2 bases, and 14 bases lay in between. This CDR3 is 16 amino acids long. CDR1 is SEHNR and CDR2 is FQNEAQ in the germline V gene (reference sequence). Written as DNA, the CDR3 is TGTGCCAGCAGCTTCGCGGCTACGATGACCTACAATGAGCAGTTCTTC. The encoded protein is CASSFAATMTYNEQFF.

About this clone: Germline and junction disagree at one end, which may indicate a read error. The chain links TRBV5-4 to TRBJ1-2; D may be TRBD1 (5 bases). The V gene's germline CDR1 is SGHNT and CDR2 YYREEE (reference sequence). This CDR3 spans 13 amino acids. The CDR3 sequence: CASTLGGGGRYTF. The DNA of the CDR3 is TGTGCCAGCACCTTGGGGGGAGGAGGCCGCTACACCTTC.